What follows is one TCR beta chain and its context. The data originate from a study of blood T cell repertoires in COVID-19. Study at large: Material from acute and convalescent COVID-19 was sourced from the United States, Italy and Spain. Sources were T cells, B-cell-depleted T cells, or PBMCs; the material itself was cDNA or gDNA.

In the authors' workflow: The assay estimated nucleated cells by amplifying reference gene primers. The data were produced by immunoSEQ multiplex PCR, yet TCRdb's version contains in-frame clones alone and is incomplete. For V, J and clone size, that table is used; D and trimming come from the DNA. The data hold around 60,000 clones, with around 86% observed a single time. CDR3 size: 14 residues. Germline CDR1 is MGHRA and CDR2 is YSYEKL. V was cut by 4 bases and J by 2 bases, with 11 bases left in between. The specimen sequenced was peripheral blood. J is TRBJ1-1 and V is TRBV4-1; D uncertain. The TCR sequence derives from a woman of 80 years or more with acute or convalescent COVID-19. The CDR3 DNA reads TGCGCCAGCAGCCGATTATCAGTCAACACTGAAGCTTTCTTT. This encodes CASSRLSVNTEAFF.